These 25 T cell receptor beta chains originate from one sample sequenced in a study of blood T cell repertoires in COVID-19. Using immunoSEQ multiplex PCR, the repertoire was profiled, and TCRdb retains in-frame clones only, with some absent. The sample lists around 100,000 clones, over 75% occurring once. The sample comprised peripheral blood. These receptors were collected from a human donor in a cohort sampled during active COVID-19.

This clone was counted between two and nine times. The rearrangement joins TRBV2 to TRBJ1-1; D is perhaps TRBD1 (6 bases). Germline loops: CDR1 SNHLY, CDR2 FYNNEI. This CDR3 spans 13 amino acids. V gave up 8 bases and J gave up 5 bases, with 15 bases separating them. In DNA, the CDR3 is TGTGCCAGCCAGGGGAGATACCTGACTGAAGCTTTCTTT. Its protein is CASQGRYLTEAFF. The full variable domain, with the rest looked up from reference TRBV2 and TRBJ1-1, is EPEVTQTPSHQVTQMGQEVILRCVPISNHLYFYWYRQILGQKVEFLVSFYNNEISEKSEIFDDQFSVERPDGSNFTLKIRSTKLEDSAMYFCASQGRYLTEAFFGQGTRLTVV.

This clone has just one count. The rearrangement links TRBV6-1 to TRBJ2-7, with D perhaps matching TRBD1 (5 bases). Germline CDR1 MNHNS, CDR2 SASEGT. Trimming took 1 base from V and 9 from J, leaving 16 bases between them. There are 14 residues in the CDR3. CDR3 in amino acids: CASSEVSGPSGQYF. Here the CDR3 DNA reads TGTGCCAGCAGTGAAGTCTCAGGGCCCTCTGGGCAGTACTTC.

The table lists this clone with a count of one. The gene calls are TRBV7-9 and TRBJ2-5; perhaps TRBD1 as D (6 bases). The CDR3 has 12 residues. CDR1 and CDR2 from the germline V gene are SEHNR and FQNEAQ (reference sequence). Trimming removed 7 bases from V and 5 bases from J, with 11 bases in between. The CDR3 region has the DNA TGTGCCAGCAACCGACAGGCCGAGACCCAGTACTTC. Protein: CASNRQAETQYF.

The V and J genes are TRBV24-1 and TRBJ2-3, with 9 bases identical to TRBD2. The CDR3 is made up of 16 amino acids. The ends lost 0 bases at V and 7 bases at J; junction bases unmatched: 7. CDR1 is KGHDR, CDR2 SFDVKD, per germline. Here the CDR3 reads CATSDLIAGVYNTQYF. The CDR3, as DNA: TGTGCCACCAGTGATTTGATAGCGGGAGTTTACAATACGCAGTATTTT.

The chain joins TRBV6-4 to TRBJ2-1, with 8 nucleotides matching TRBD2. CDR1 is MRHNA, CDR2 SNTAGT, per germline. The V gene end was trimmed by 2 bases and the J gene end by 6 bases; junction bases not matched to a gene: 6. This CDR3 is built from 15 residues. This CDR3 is CASSDAGGPINEQFF. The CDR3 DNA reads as TGTGCCAGCAGTGACGCGGGGGGCCCGATCAATGAGCAGTTCTTC.

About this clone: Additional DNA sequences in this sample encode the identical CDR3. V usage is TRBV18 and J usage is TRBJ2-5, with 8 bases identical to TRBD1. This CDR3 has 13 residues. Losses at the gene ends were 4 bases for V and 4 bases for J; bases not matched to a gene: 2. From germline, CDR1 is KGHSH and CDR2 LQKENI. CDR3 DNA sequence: TGTGCCAGCTCACAACAGGGGGGAGAGACCCAGTACTTC. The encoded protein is CASSQQGGETQYF.

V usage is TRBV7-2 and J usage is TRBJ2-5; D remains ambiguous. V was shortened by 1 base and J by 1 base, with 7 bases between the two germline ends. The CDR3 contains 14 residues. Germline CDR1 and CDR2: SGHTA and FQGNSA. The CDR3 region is CASSLVGFQETQYF. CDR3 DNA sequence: TGTGCCAGCAGCTTAGTCGGTTTCCAAGAGACCCAGTACTTC.

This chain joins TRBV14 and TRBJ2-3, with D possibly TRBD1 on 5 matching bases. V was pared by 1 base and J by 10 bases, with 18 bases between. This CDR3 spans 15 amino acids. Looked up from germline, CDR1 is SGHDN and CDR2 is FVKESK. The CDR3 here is CASSQAWFPTEAQYF. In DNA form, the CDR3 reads TGTGCCAGCAGCCAAGCATGGTTTCCGACAGAAGCGCAGTATTTT.

The CDR3 reads CASSLGQAGNQPQHF. The CDR3, as DNA: TGTGCCAGCAGCTTGGGACAGGCGGGCAATCAGCCCCAGCATTTT. V and J are TRBV7-2 and TRBJ1-5; 8 positions match TRBD1. Trimming at V came to 3 bases and at J to 2 bases, leaving 3 bases not matched to a gene. This CDR3 has 15 amino acids. CDR1 and CDR2 from the germline V gene are SGHTA and FQGNSA.

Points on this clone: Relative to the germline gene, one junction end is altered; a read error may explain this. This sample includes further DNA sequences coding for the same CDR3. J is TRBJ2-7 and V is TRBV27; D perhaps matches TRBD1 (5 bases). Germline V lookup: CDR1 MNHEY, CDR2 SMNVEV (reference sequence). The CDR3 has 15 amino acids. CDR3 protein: CASSFGSTGHYEQYF. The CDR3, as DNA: TGCGCCAGCAGTTTCGGCTCCACAGGACACTACGAGCAGTACTTC.

In DNA, the CDR3 is TGTGCCAGCAGCTTAGAACTACAAACTAACTATGGCTACACCTTC. This codes for CASSLELQTNYGYTF. V and J are TRBV7-9 and TRBJ1-2; D is uncertain. The CDR3 has 15 amino acids. V was clipped by 1 base and J by 0 bases, with 9 bases between them. The germline V gene has CDR1 SEHNR and CDR2 FQNEAQ (reference sequence).

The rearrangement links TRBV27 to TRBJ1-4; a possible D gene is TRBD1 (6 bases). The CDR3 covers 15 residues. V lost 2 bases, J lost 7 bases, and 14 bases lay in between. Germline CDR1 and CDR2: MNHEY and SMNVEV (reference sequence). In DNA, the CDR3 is TGTGCCAGCAGTTTAATGGGGGCACGGGGTGAAAAACTGTTTTTT. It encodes CASSLMGARGEKLFF.

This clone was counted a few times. The CDR3 region is CASSLTGQGGEKDGYTF. CDR3 bases: TGTGCCAGCAGCTTAACGGGACAGGGAGGAGAGAAAGATGGCTACACCTTC. This chain connects TRBV7-3 to TRBJ1-2; TRBD1 matches 9 bases. CDR3 length: 17 amino acids. Per germline, CDR1 SGHTA and CDR2 FQGTGA. V was pared by 0 bases and J by 6 bases, with 11 bases of the junction left unmatched.

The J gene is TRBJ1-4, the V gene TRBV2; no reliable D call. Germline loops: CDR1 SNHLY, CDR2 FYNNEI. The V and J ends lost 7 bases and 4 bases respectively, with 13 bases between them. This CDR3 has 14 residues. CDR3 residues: CASKVDGDNEKLFF. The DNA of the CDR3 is TGTGCCAGCAAGGTAGACGGGGATAATGAAAAACTGTTTTTT.

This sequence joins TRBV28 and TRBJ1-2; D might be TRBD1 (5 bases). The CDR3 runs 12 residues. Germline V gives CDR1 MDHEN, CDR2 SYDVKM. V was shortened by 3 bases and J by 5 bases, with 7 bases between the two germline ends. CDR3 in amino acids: CASSFRGYGYTF. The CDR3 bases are TGTGCCAGCAGTTTCCGGGGGTATGGCTACACCTTC.

CDR3 region: CASSQMAANEQFF. The CDR3 region has the DNA TGTGCCAGCAGCCAAATGGCAGCGAATGAGCAGTTCTTC. V gene TRBV3-1 (or the pseudogene TRBV3-2) combines with J gene TRBJ2-1; D unclear. Germline CDR1 and CDR2: LGHDT and YNNKEL (reference sequence). This CDR3 has 13 residues. V lost 2 bases, J lost 7 bases, and 9 bases lay in between.

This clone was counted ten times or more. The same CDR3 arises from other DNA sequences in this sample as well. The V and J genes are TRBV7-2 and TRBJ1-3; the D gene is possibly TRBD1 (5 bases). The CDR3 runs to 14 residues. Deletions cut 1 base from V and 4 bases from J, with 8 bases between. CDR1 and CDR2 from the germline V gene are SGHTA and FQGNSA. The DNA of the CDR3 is TGTGCCAGCAGCTTAGGTCCAGGGGGAAACACCATATATTTT. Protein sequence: CASSLGPGGNTIYF.

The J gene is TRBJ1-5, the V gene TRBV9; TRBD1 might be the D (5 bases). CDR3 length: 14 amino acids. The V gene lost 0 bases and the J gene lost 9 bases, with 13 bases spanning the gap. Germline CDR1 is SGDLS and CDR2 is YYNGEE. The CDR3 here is CASSVEAGTGPQHF. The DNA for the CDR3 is TGTGCCAGCAGCGTAGAGGCCGGGACTGGGCCCCAGCATTTT.

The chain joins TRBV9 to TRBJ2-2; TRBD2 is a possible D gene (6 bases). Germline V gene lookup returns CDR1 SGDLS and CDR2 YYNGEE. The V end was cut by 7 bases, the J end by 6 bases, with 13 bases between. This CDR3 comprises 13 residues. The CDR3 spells CASSHGGAGELFF. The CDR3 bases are TGTGCCAGCTCCCACGGGGGAGCCGGGGAGCTGTTTTTT.

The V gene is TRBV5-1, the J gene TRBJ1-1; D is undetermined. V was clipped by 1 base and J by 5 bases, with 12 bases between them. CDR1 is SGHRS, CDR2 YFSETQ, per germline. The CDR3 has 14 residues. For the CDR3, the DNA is TGCGCCAGCAGCTTGTTAGCGGCCTCGACTGAAGCTTTCTTT. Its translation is CASSLLAASTEAFF.

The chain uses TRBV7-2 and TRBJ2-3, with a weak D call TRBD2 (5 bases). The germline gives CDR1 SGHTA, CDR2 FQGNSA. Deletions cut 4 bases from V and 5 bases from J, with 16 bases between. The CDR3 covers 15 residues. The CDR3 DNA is TGTGCCAGCAGCTCCATAATTCGGGGTGGAGATACGCAGTATTTT. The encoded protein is CASSSIIRGGDTQYF.

The CDR3 sequence is CASSPFTGETQYF. In DNA form, the CDR3 reads TGTGCCAGCAGTCCGTTCACGGGGGAGACCCAGTACTTC. The chain recombines TRBV6-5 with TRBJ2-5; D might be TRBD2 (5 bases). The CDR3 is 13 residues long. CDR1 is MNHEY and CDR2 is SVGAGI in the germline V gene. Trimming took off 5 bases at V and 5 bases at J, with 12 bases between the two ends.

The CDR3 DNA reads TGTGCCAGCAGCTCGGACAGATACACTGAAGCTTTCTTT. Translating it yields CASSSDRYTEAFF. The chain uses TRBV5-4 and TRBJ1-1; a weak D match, TRBD1 (6 bases). The germline gives CDR1 SGHNT, CDR2 YYREEE (reference sequence). This CDR3 region has 13 residues. Trimming removed 3 bases from V and 3 bases from J, with 9 bases in between.

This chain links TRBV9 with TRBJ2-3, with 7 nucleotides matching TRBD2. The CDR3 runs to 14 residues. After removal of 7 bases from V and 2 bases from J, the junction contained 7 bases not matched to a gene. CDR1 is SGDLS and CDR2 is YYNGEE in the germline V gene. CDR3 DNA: TGTGCCAGCCAGAGAGCGGGATACACAGATACGCAGTATTTT. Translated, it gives CASQRAGYTDTQYF.

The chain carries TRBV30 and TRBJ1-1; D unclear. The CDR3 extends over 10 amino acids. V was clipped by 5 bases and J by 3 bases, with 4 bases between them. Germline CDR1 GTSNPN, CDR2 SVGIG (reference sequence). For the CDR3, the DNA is TGTGCCTGGCAGGACACTGAAGCTTTCTTT. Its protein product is CAWQDTEAFF.